These 12 T cell receptor beta chains were all obtained from the same sample, sequenced in a study of T-cell reconstitution after alpha-beta-depleted transplantation in children. This sample's TCRbeta library carried unique molecular identifier barcodes. TCRdb used MiXCR to reprocess the PCR reads, holding one entry per CDR3 protein. The sample holds about 980,000 distinct CDR3 sequences; roughly 29% are singletons and the top ten take approximately 30%. The specimen was PBMCs, mostly from graft donor cells, collected 360 days after TCRalphabeta/CD19-depleted stem cell transplant. Source of these receptors: a boy younger than two who had a stem cell transplant for SCID, so the T cells may come from the graft donor.

Here the CDR3 reads CSSILGFQSNEQFF. CDR3 coding DNA: TGCAGTTCCATACTGGGCTTCCAATCGAATGAGCAGTTCTTC. The V gene is TRBV20-1, the J gene TRBJ2-1, with no clear D. CDR1 is DFQATT and CDR2 is SNEGSKA in the germline V gene (reference sequence). The V end lost 8 bases, the J end lost 7 bases, and 21 bases lay between the germline ends. This CDR3 region has 14 residues.

The chain joins TRBV12-3 or TRBV12-4 to TRBJ2-2; no clear D gene. This CDR3 has 12 residues. V lost 5 bases and J lost 6, with 7 bases in between. The CDR3 DNA sequence: TGTGCCAGCAGTATCCAAGCCGGGGAGCTGTTTTTT. Protein product: CASSIQAGELFF.

The rearrangement links TRBV20-1 to TRBJ2-1; D remains unclear. This CDR3 contains 16 residues. Trimming took 1 base from V and 0 from J, leaving 13 bases between them. Looked up from germline, CDR1 is DFQATT and CDR2 is SNEGSKA (reference sequence). The CDR3 DNA is TGCAGTGCTAGAGCCGTGGCGCCTAGCTCCTACAATGAGCAGTTCTTC. It specifies CSARAVAPSSYNEQFF.

This clonotype has a handful of counts. This chain uses TRBV7-9 with TRBJ1-5, with TRBD1 matching over 12 bases. The germline V gene encodes CDR1 SEHNR and CDR2 FQNEAQ (reference sequence). V shed 5 bases and J 7 bases; nucleotides not matched to a gene: 3. CDR3 length equals 14 residues. The CDR3 is CASSEGTGGQPQHF. The CDR3 bases are TGTGCCAGCAGCGAAGGGACAGGGGGCCAGCCCCAGCATTTT.

This sequence joins TRBV6-5 and TRBJ1-2; D not resolved. V lost 2 bases and J lost 1, with 17 bases in between. This CDR3 has 17 amino acids. Germline CDR1 and CDR2: MNHEY and SVGAGI. CDR3 region: CASSYGSPPGYNYGYTF. The CDR3 DNA reads as TGTGCCAGCAGTTACGGAAGCCCTCCGGGGTATAACTATGGCTACACCTTC.

The gene calls are TRBV5-1 and TRBJ2-1; 9 nucleotides align to TRBD2. J gave up 6 bases and V 4 bases, and 11 bases lay outside the gene matches. The germline gives CDR1 SGHRS, CDR2 YFSETQ. The CDR3 is 16 residues long. CDR3 DNA: TGCGCCAGCAGCCGCGGGGGTGCGGGGGGGCGCAATGAGCAGTTCTTC. It translates to CASSRGGAGGRNEQFF. Combining the CDR3 with reference TRBV5-1 and TRBJ2-1 gives the whole variable domain KAGVTQTPRYLIKTRGQQVTLSCSPISGHRSVSWYQQTPGQGLQFLFEYFSETQRNKGNFPGRFSGRQFSNSRSEMNVSTLELGDSALYLCASSRGGAGGRNEQFFGPGTRLTVL.

The chain joins TRBV10-3 to TRBJ1-2; 9 positions agree with TRBD1. From germline, CDR1 is ENHRY and CDR2 SYGVKD. CDR3 length equals 15 residues. J lost 5 bases, V lost 5 bases, and 9 bases had no gene match. The CDR3 region is CAISTVRDREYGYTF. The DNA for the CDR3 is TGTGCCATCAGTACCGTACGGGACAGGGAATATGGCTACACCTTC.

This chain joins TRBV5-1 and TRBJ2-7, with unresolved D. Between the trimmed V and J ends, which lost 1 base and 6 bases, there was a span of 17 bases. This CDR3 contains 15 residues. In germline, CDR1 is SGHRS, CDR2 YFSETQ. CDR3 protein: CASSLSDRPRSEQYF. The CDR3 bases are TGCGCCAGCAGCTTGTCGGACCGGCCTCGATCCGAGCAGTACTTC.

This clonotype has a single count. V is TRBV5-1 and J is TRBJ2-3; perhaps TRBD1 as D (6 bases). CDR3 length equals 14 residues. V lost 6 bases and J 5 bases, leaving 16 bases between the germline ends. Germline CDR1 reads SGHRS; CDR2 reads YFSETQ. CDR3 region: CASTQGSAQDTQYF. The CDR3 region has the DNA TGCGCCAGCACGCAGGGGAGTGCTCAAGATACGCAGTATTTT.

The J gene is TRBJ2-3, the V gene TRBV20-1, with 8 bases fitting TRBD2. The CDR3 spans 12 residues. V lost 6 bases and J lost 6; bases outside the gene matches: 5. The germline V gene has CDR1 DFQATT and CDR2 SNEGSKA (reference sequence). This CDR3 reads CSAPGRGDTQYF. The CDR3 region has the DNA TGCAGTGCGCCCGGGAGGGGGGATACGCAGTATTTT.

This clonotype appeared a single time. The genes are TRBV21-1 and TRBJ2-7; the DNA was not used to check the table's D call, TRBD1. TRBV21-1 is an annotated pseudogene. The length of the CDR3 is 16 residues. The CDR3 is CASSLDTGVYPYEQYF. The CDR3 bases are TGTGCCAGCAGCTTAGACACAGGGGTCTACCCCTACGAGCAGTACTTC.

This clonotype was found once. CDR3 DNA: TGTGCCAGCAGTTTAGTCGGGTCTAGCGGGGACTACGAGCAGTACTTC. Amino acid sequence: CASSLVGSSGDYEQYF. The chain employs TRBV28 and TRBJ2-7; TRBD2 matches 9 bases. The J segment lost 3 bases and the V segment lost 2 bases, leaving 8 bases of the junction unmatched. Per germline, CDR1 MDHEN and CDR2 SYDVKM. This CDR3 spans 16 amino acids.